Described below is a single T cell receptor beta chain sequence and its context. What it binds is not known. Other DNA sequences from this sample encode an identical CDR3 as well. PCR amplification relied on 60 Vbeta primers (plus 13 Jbeta primers). Profiled with immunoSEQ multiplex PCR; TCRdb holds only in-frame clones, not every one. The sample carries 210,000 or so clones, roughly 78% recorded once. All the people who gave samples were healthy bone marrow donors. The sample belongs to a study of cytomegalovirus exposure and HLA in healthy donors. Study outcomes and limitations: There was a cluster of highly shared sequence variants that was likely a sequencing artifact.

The specimen was PBMCs. This clonotype was sampled from a boy between 10 and 17 years old in good health and CMV-seronegative.

CDR3 residues: CASSLETGQETQYF. The CDR3 nucleotides read TGTGCCAGCAGCTTAGAAACAGGTCAAGAGACCCAGTACTTC. The chain employs TRBV11-3 and TRBJ2-5, with a possible D match to TRBD1 (5 bases). CDR1 is SGHNT and CDR2 is YENEEA in the germline V gene. The V end lost 0 bases, the J end lost 2 bases, and 7 bases lay between the germline ends. The CDR3 extends over 14 amino acids. The variable domain in full, with the rest retrieved from reference TRBV11-3 and TRBJ2-5, is EAGVVQSPRYKIIEKKQPVAFWCNPISGHNTLYWYLQNLGQGPELLIRYENEEAVDDSQLPKDRFSAERLKGVDSTLKIQPAELGDSAVYLCASSLETGQETQYFGPGTRLLVL.